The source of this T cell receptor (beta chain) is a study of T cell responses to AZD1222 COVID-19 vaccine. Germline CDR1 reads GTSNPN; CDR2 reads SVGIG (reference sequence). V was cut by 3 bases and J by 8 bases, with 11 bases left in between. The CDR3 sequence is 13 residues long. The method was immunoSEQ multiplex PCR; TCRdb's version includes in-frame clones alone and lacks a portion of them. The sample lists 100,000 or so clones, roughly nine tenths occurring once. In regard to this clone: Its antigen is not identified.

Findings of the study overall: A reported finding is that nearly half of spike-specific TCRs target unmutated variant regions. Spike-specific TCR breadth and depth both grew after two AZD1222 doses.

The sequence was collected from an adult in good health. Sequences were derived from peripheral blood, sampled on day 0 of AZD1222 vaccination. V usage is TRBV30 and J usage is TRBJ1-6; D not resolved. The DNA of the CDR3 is TGTGCCTGGAGCGGACTCACGCATTCACCCCTCCACTTT. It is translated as CAWSGLTHSPLHF.